The 12 T cell receptor beta chains reported below all come from one sample, sequenced in a study of brain T cells in children with intractable seizures. Only in-frame clones appear in the TCRdb table, and some are missing; sequencing was by immunoSEQ multiplex PCR. The data contain tens of thousands of clones, roughly 92% of them singletons. The material sequenced was peripheral blood, taken at surgery. The receptors stem from a boy between 5 and 17 years old with focal cortical dysplasia and intractable seizures.

The chain uses TRBV5-4 and TRBJ2-1; 10 nucleotides line up with TRBD1. V was clipped by 4 bases and J by 7 bases; unmatched bases: 8. Germline-derived CDR1 and CDR2 are SGHNT and YYREEE (reference sequence). This CDR3 region has 15 residues. DNA for the CDR3: TGTGCCAGCAGCGTCCGGGACAGGGGCCCGAATGAGCAGTTCTTC. Translating gives CASSVRDRGPNEQFF.

This chain joins TRBV4-1 and TRBJ2-5; D is uncertain. The V end lost 1 base, the J end lost 7 bases, and 10 bases lay between the germline ends. From germline, CDR1 is MGHRA and CDR2 YSYEKL. The CDR3 covers 13 residues. Here the CDR3 DNA reads TGCGCCAGCAGCCAAGTTTCGGCGGTGACCCAGTACTTC. Its translation: CASSQVSAVTQYF.

The V and J genes are TRBV27 and TRBJ2-1; D is ambiguous. This CDR3 has 12 residues. Deletions cut 0 bases from V and 9 bases from J, with 6 bases between. CDR1 and CDR2 from the germline V gene are MNHEY and SMNVEV (reference sequence). Here the CDR3 DNA reads TGTGCCAGCAGTTTATCGTCTACTGAGCAGTTCTTC. Translated: CASSLSSTEQFF.

The V call is TRBV5-1, the J call TRBJ2-1; unclear D gene. Trimming removed 4 bases at V and 4 bases at J, with 24 bases between. The germline gives CDR1 SGHRS, CDR2 YFSETQ. This CDR3 spans 18 amino acids. CDR3 nucleotide sequence: TGCGCCAGCAGCCCCGGTGCCTTTGGGTCTCATTTTTACAATGAGCAGTTCTTC. Encoded protein: CASSPGAFGSHFYNEQFF.

This chain connects TRBV18 to TRBJ1-1; possibly TRBD1 for D (5 bases). The V gene's germline CDR1 is KGHSH and CDR2 LQKENI. Trimming pared 3 bases from V and 1 base from J, leaving 12 bases between. The CDR3 length is 15 residues. The DNA for the CDR3 is TGTGCCAGCTCACCCCAGGGAGGAGGGAACACTGAAGCTTTCTTT. Residues: CASSPQGGGNTEAFF.

In nucleotides, the CDR3 is TGTGCCAGTAGTATTGGGTTTAGTCAGGGCAATCAGCCCCAGCATTTT. It translates to CASSIGFSQGNQPQHF. The V and J genes are TRBV19 and TRBJ1-5; no definite D call. The CDR3 totals 16 residues. Per the germline V gene, CDR1 is LNHDA and CDR2 is SQIVND (reference sequence). V was shortened by 3 bases and J by 2 bases, with 14 bases between the two germline ends.

The chain has TRBV10-2 and TRBJ2-4; 13 nucleotides agree with TRBD2. Germline V gene data show CDR1 as WSHSY and CDR2 as SAAADI. The CDR3 runs 20 residues. V lost 3 bases and J lost 0; bases outside the gene matches: 11. In nucleotides, the CDR3 is TGCGCCAGCAGTGACCCGAGGTCGACTAGCGGGGGGCTAGCCAAAAACATTCAGTACTTC. It translates to CASSDPRSTSGGLAKNIQYF.

The table lists this clone with a count of one. The rearrangement links TRBV29-1 to TRBJ1-4, with D uncertain. Germline V CDR1 and CDR2: SQVTM, ANQGSEA. Trimming removed 2 bases from V and 0 bases from J, with 4 bases in between. The CDR3 extends over 13 amino acids. The CDR3 is CSVETTTNEKLFF. The CDR3 DNA sequence: TGCAGCGTTGAAACAACAACTAATGAAAAACTGTTTTTT.

The count of this clone is one. The genes are TRBV19 and TRBJ1-2; D ambiguous. Looked up from germline, CDR1 is LNHDA and CDR2 is SQIVND (reference sequence). The CDR3 is 13 amino acids. V lost 2 bases, J lost 8 bases, and 12 bases lay in between. The CDR3 protein is CASSIPGLPGYTF. The CDR3, as DNA: TGTGCCAGTAGTATACCCGGCCTTCCGGGCTACACCTTC.

CDR3 bases: TGTGCCAGCAGTGACGCAGGGGCCCTGGCGTGGGACACTGAAGCTTTCTTT. Its protein product is CASSDAGALAWDTEAFF. V is TRBV6-1 and J is TRBJ1-1, with D maybe TRBD1 (6 bases). Trimming stripped 3 bases from V and 3 bases from J, with 20 bases between. In germline, CDR1 is MNHNS, CDR2 SASEGT. This CDR3 contains 17 residues.

The chain has TRBV5-1 and TRBJ2-5; 8 bases fit TRBD2. V lost 4 bases and J lost 5; bases outside the gene matches: 16. The CDR3 contains 17 residues. Germline-derived CDR1 and CDR2 are SGHRS and YFSETQ. In nucleotides, the CDR3 is TGCGCCAGCAGCCCCGGAGGGGCGGGGGGTCTCAAGGAGACCCAGTACTTC. It encodes CASSPGGAGGLKETQYF.

This chain connects TRBV28 to TRBJ1-5; 8 bases match TRBD1. The V and J ends lost 5 bases and 1 base, in that order; junction bases with no gene match: 13. The CDR3 totals 18 residues. Germline CDR1 reads MDHEN; CDR2 reads SYDVKM. DNA of the CDR3: TGTGCCAGCAGTCGAGCAGGGCAGGGGGCCCTAAGCAATCAGCCCCAGCATTTT. The encoded protein is CASSRAGQGALSNQPQHF. The variable domain in full, completed from reference TRBV28 and TRBJ1-5, reads DVKVTQSSRYLVKRTGEKVFLECVQDMDHENMFWYRQDPGLGLRLIYFSYDVKMKEKGDIPEGYSVSREKKERFSLILESASTNQTSMYLCASSRAGQGALSNQPQHFGDGTRLSIL.